The source of this T cell receptor (beta chain) is a study of T cell responses to AZD1222 COVID-19 vaccine. Overall study findings and caveats: When two AZD1222 doses had been given, Spike-specific TCR breadth and depth rose. Donors in the cohort were predominantly white British and more often female, and clonal diversity was possibly underestimated. The study identified only 6 or 7 AZD1222 recipients as seropositive at baseline.

To note about this clone: The antigen remains undetermined.

With 1 base clipped from V and 4 bases from J, the junction kept 6 bases outside the gene matches. Germline CDR1 is LGHNA and CDR2 is YSLEER. This CDR3 spans 16 amino acids. Assay: immunoSEQ multiplex PCR; the TCRdb copy retains only in-frame clones and omits some. The sample includes about 120,000 clones, 87% of them seen just once. This chain links TRBV4-3 with TRBJ1-4; TRBD1 matches 7 bases. The sequence came from an adult who received the AZD1222 COVID-19 vaccine. Material: peripheral blood, obtained 28 days after the second AZD1222 dose. The CDR3 reads CASSQGRGLRNEKLFF. The DNA of the CDR3 is TGCGCCAGCAGCCAAGGGAGGGGGCTCCGTAATGAAAAACTGTTTTTT.